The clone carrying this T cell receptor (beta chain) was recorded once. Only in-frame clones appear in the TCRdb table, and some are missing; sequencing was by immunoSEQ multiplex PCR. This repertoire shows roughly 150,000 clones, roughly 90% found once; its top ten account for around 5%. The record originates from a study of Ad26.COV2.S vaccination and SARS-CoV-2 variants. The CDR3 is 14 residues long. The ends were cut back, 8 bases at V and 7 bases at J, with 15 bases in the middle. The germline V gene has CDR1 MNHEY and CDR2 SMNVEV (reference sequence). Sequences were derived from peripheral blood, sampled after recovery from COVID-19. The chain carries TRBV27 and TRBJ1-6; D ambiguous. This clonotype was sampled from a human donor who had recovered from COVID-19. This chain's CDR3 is CASGDAAGNSPLHF. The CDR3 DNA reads TGTGCCAGCGGAGACGCGGCGGGGAATTCACCCCTCCACTTT.